This TCR beta chain was sequenced for a study of T-cell reconstitution after alpha-beta-depleted transplantation in children. From germline, CDR1 is DFQATT and CDR2 SNEGSKA (reference sequence). Trimming left V 2 bases short and J 6 bases short, with 13 bases between. CDR3 size: 13 residues. Researchers prepared the TCRbeta library using unique molecular identifiers, the study reports. TCRdb fed the PCR reads into MiXCR, producing one record per CDR3 protein. The table lists around 370,000 distinct CDR3 sequences, about 9.3% of them singletons. This clonotype was counted a few times. The clonotype originates from a human donor who donated a stem cell graft to a child with acute lymphoblastic leukemia. This sample comprised PBMCs from the stem cell graft donor, obtained from the stem cell graft. V gene TRBV20-1 combines with J gene TRBJ1-1, with D perhaps matching TRBD1 (6 bases). The CDR3 DNA follows: TGCAGTGCTAGACAGGGGTCCCACGCTGAAGCTTTCTTT. Translated, it gives CSARQGSHAEAFF.